This T cell receptor beta chain was observed in a study of OX40 agonist ivuxolimab in advanced cancers. Study as a whole: At 0.01 to 10 mg/kg, ivuxolimab was administered intravenously to patients every 2 weeks. Earlier treatment with anti-PD-1, anti-PD-L1 or anti-CTLA-4 was permitted, and 35% to 40% had received some. Study-wide findings and caveats: CD8+ T cells (on average) carried more expanded clones than CD4+ T cells.

Germline V gives CDR1 SGDLS, CDR2 YYNGEE. The CDR3 length is 13 residues. V shed 6 bases and J shed 4 bases, with 8 bases lying between them. With respect to this clone: Its antigen is unknown.

Clones were sequenced by immunoSEQ multiplex PCR, and TCRdb holds only the in-frame ones, with some missing. In the table there are 80,000 to 100,000 clones, around 88% of which are singletons. The V and J genes are TRBV9 and TRBJ2-6; D unclear. The source of this sequence is an adult with an advanced solid tumor such as melanoma, head and neck, liver or kidney cancer. The sequences come from CD4+ or CD8+ T cells sorted from blood, collected in a trial of the OX40 agonist ivuxolimab. This CDR3 is CASTTSGANVLTF. CDR3 bases: TGTGCCAGCACCACTTCCGGGGCCAACGTCCTGACTTTC.